This TCR beta chain was observed in a study of response to subunit inactivated influenza vaccine. This clonotype was seen repeatedly, ten times or more. Its target is not known. In germline, CDR1 is SGHKS, CDR2 YYEKEE (reference sequence). Trimming cost V 4 bases and J 1 base; bases outside gene matches: 6. The CDR3 is 15 amino acids. From the RT-PCR reads, TCRdb called clonotypes with MiXCR, one entry per CDR3 protein. The sample contains about 580,000 distinct CDR3 sequences, 12% to 15% of which appear only once. General observations from the study: The authors put forward the suggestion that each seasonal influenza vaccination may bring in only a limited number of new T cells.

Sequenced here: PBMCs from blood, sampled roughly 13 days after vaccination. This chain uses TRBV5-5 with TRBJ2-7; 9 nucleotides agree with TRBD2. This receptor was identified in a man aged 45-65 years who received an inactivated influenza vaccine. The CDR3 loop reads CASSHRLAESYEQYF. The CDR3 DNA follows: TGTGCCAGCAGCCACCGACTAGCGGAATCCTACGAGCAGTACTTC.